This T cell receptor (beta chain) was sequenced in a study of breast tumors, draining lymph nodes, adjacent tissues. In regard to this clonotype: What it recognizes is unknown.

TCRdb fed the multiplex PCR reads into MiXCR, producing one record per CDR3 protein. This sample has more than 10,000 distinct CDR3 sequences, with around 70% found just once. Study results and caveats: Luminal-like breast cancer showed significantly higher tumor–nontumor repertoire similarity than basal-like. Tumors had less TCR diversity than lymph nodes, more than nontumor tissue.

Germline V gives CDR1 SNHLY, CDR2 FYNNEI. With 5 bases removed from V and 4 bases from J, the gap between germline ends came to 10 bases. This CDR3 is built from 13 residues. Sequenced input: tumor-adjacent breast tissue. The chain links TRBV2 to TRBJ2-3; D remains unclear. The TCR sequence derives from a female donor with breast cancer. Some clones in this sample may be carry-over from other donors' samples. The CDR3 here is CASSKGQADTQYF. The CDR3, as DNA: TGTGCCAGCAGTAAAGGGCAGGCAGATACGCAGTATTTT.